Following are 24 T cell receptor beta chains from one sample sequenced in a study of blood T cell repertoires in COVID-19. Assay: immunoSEQ multiplex PCR; the TCRdb copy retains only in-frame clones and omits some. The table includes around 80,000 clones, around 80% detected once. Sequencing was performed on peripheral blood. These receptors were taken from a man aged 80 or over with acute or convalescent COVID-19.

The chain employs TRBV7-3 and TRBJ2-1, with a weak D call TRBD2 (6 bases). The CDR3 loop spans 15 amino acids. V was cut by 4 bases and J by 7 bases, with 17 bases left in between. Per germline, CDR1 SGHTA and CDR2 FQGTGA. The CDR3 DNA is TGTGCCAGCAGCTCCCTCCCAGCTGCGGGGAATGAGCAGTTCTTC. Translating it yields CASSSLPAAGNEQFF.

This clone is a singleton in its sample. The rearrangement links TRBV5-6 to TRBJ1-3; D gene unclear. Germline CDR1 reads SGHDT; CDR2 reads YYEEEE. Between the trimmed V and J ends, which lost 4 bases and 8 bases, there was a span of 13 bases. CDR3 length equals 13 residues. The CDR3 spells CASSTSEAYTIYF. CDR3 nucleotides: TGTGCCAGCAGCACATCAGAGGCCTACACCATATATTTT. Variable domain in full (rest from reference TRBV5-6 and TRBJ1-3): DAGVTQSPTHLIKTRGQQVTLRCSPKSGHDTVSWYQQALGQGPQFIFQYYEEEERQRGNFPDRFSGHQFPNYSSELNVNALLLGDSALYLCASSTSEAYTIYFGEGSWLTVV.

The chain joins TRBV14 to TRBJ2-7, with D unclear. The CDR3 is 11 residues long. From germline, CDR1 is SGHDN and CDR2 FVKESK. V lost 4 bases to trimming and J lost 4 bases, with 5 bases between them. The CDR3 is CASSLQYEQYF. The CDR3 DNA follows: TGTGCCAGCAGCCTCCAGTACGAGCAGTACTTC.

The V call is TRBV19, the J call TRBJ2-3, with TRBD2 as a possible D gene (6 bases). The CDR3 consists of 15 residues. Trimming removed 7 bases at V and 0 bases at J, with 14 bases between. From germline, CDR1 is LNHDA and CDR2 SQIVND (reference sequence). The CDR3 protein is CASNIPGTSTDTQYF. CDR3 nucleotide sequence: TGTGCCAGTAATATTCCAGGGACTAGCACAGATACGCAGTATTTT. Full variable domain (outside the CDR3, taken from reference TRBV19 and TRBJ2-3): DGGITQSPKYLFRKEGQNVTLSCEQNLNHDAMYWYRQDPGQGLRLIYYSQIVNDFQKGDIAEGYSVSREKKESFPLTVTSAQKNPTAFYLCASNIPGTSTDTQYFGPGTRLTVL.

The chain carries TRBV7-3 and TRBJ2-4, with 7 nucleotides matching TRBD1. The CDR3 is 14 residues long. The germline CDR1 and CDR2 sequences are SGHTA and FQGTGA. The V segment lost 1 base and the J segment 6 bases; nucleotides outside the gene matches: 3. CDR3 sequence reads: CASSLNGQANIQYF. CDR3 in DNA: TGTGCCAGCAGCTTAAACGGACAGGCAAACATTCAGTACTTC.

This sequence joins TRBV6-6 and TRBJ1-1, with a possible D match to TRBD1 (5 bases). The CDR3 spans 15 residues. Between the trimmed V and J ends, which lost 6 bases and 4 bases, there was a span of 18 bases. From germline, CDR1 is MNHNY and CDR2 SVGAGI (reference sequence). CDR3 loop: CASRPEQGRGTEAFF. The DNA for the CDR3 is TGTGCCAGCAGACCCGAGCAGGGAAGAGGCACTGAAGCTTTCTTT.

The chain combines TRBV7-2 with TRBJ1-1; TRBD1 is a possible D gene (5 bases). The CDR3 consists of 14 residues. CDR1 is SGHTA and CDR2 is FQGNSA in the germline V gene. Trimming left V 4 bases short and J 0 bases short, with 9 bases between. CDR3 coding DNA: TGTGCCAGCAGCTCACAGGCCCTGAACACTGAAGCTTTCTTT. Its translation: CASSSQALNTEAFF. The entire variable domain, with the rest obtained from reference TRBV7-2 and TRBJ1-1, is as follows: GAGVSQSPSNKVTEKGKDVELRCDPISGHTALYWYRQSLGQGLEFLIYFQGNSAPDKSGLPSDRFSAERTGGSVSTLTIQRTQQEDSAVYLCASSSQALNTEAFFGQGTRLTVV.

The genes are TRBV7-9 and TRBJ2-1, with D possibly matching TRBD2 (7 bases). This CDR3 has 17 residues. Trimming removed 8 bases at V and 9 bases at J, with 29 bases between. CDR1 SEHNR and CDR2 FQNEAQ come from the germline V gene (reference sequence). The CDR3 loop is CASPPGGGGPPSSEQFF. The CDR3 DNA sequence: TGTGCCAGCCCACCAGGTGGGGGGGGGCCCCCTAGTAGTGAGCAGTTCTTC.

The chain joins TRBV10-2 to TRBJ1-1; D ambiguous. CDR1 is WSHSY, CDR2 SAAADI, per germline. V lost 7 bases and J lost 1, with 10 bases in between. The CDR3 length is 13 residues. Here the CDR3 reads CASIRGPNTEAFF. The CDR3 bases are TGCGCCAGCATTAGAGGGCCGAACACTGAAGCTTTCTTT.

The chain is built from TRBV15 and TRBJ2-3; perhaps TRBD2 as D (5 bases). This CDR3 contains 16 residues. Deletions cut 1 base from V and 3 bases from J, with 14 bases between. Germline values: CDR1 LNHNV, CDR2 YYDKDF (reference sequence). CDR3 residues: CATSRALTAGTDTQYF. The CDR3, as DNA: TGTGCCACCAGCAGAGCGCTCACTGCGGGTACAGATACGCAGTATTTT.

This rearrangement joins TRBV11-2 to TRBJ1-2, with 8 positions matching TRBD1. J was trimmed by 4 bases and V by 4 bases; bases with no gene match: 5. In germline, CDR1 is SGHAT, CDR2 FQNNGV. The CDR3 runs 14 residues. The CDR3 nucleotides read TGTGCCAGCAGCTCTCAGGGGGCGACCTATGGCTACACCTTC. The encoded protein is CASSSQGATYGYTF. Full variable domain (remainder filled in from reference TRBV11-2 and TRBJ1-2): EAGVAQSPRYKIIEKRQSVAFWCNPISGHATLYWYQQILGQGPKLLIQFQNNGVVDDSQLPKDRFSAERLKGVDSTLKIQPAKLEDSAVYLCASSSQGATYGYTFGSGTRLTVV.

This clone was found once. The rearrangement uses TRBV19 and TRBJ1-3; 8 bases are a match to TRBD1. V lost 7 bases to trimming and J lost 2 bases; unmatched junction nucleotides: 4. The germline CDR1 and CDR2 sequences are LNHDA and SQIVND (reference sequence). This CDR3 spans 14 amino acids. The CDR3 DNA is TGTGCCAGTATCCAGACAGGGGCTGGAAACACCATATATTTT. Protein: CASIQTGAGNTIYF.

V usage is TRBV12-3 or TRBV12-4 and J usage is TRBJ1-1; D is unresolved. Trimming left V 5 bases short and J 6 bases short, with 13 bases between. The CDR3 totals 13 residues. Here the CDR3 reads CASSPRHHPEAFF. In DNA, the CDR3 is TGTGCCAGCAGTCCCAGACACCACCCTGAAGCTTTCTTT.

The chain uses TRBV24-1 and TRBJ2-2; 8 nucleotides line up with TRBD2. Germline assignment: CDR1 KGHDR and CDR2 SFDVKD. The J segment lost 6 bases and the V segment lost 5 bases, leaving 4 bases of the junction unmatched. The CDR3 length is 14 residues. CDR3 sequence (DNA): TGTGCCACCAGTGCCCTCGGGGGGGCCGGGGAGCTGTTTTTT. The encoded protein is CATSALGGAGELFF.

The rearrangement uses TRBV2 and TRBJ1-2; D not resolved. The CDR3 runs 15 residues. V lost 2 bases and J lost 6, with 16 bases in between. Germline CDR1 and CDR2: SNHLY and FYNNEI. In DNA, the CDR3 is TGTGCCAGCAGTGAACTGGGAGGGTTGGGAAATGGCTACACCTTC. Translated, it gives CASSELGGLGNGYTF.

A remark on this clone: An end of the junction does not agree with germline; a read error may underlie this. V and J are TRBV4-1 and TRBJ2-7; 8 nucleotides line up with TRBD1. Germline CDR1 MGHRA, CDR2 YSYEKL. This CDR3 is 15 amino acids long. CDR3 bases: TGCGCCAGCAGCTACGCCGGACAGGGTACTTTCCAGCAATACTTC. Protein: CASSYAGQGTFQQYF.

This chain uses TRBV3-1 (or the pseudogene TRBV3-2) with TRBJ2-3, with 9 bases fitting TRBD1. The CDR3 loop spans 14 amino acids. J gave up 7 bases and V 0 bases, and 2 bases lay outside the gene matches. Germline CDR1 is LGHDT and CDR2 is YNNKEL (reference sequence). The CDR3 coding sequence is TGTGCCAGCAGCCAAGATGGGACAGGGAATACGCAGTATTTT. Translated, it gives CASSQDGTGNTQYF.

The rearrangement links TRBV2 to TRBJ2-3, with 10 bases lining up with TRBD2. The CDR3 loop spans 16 amino acids. V lost 3 bases and J lost 4; bases outside the gene matches: 7. Looked up from germline, CDR1 is SNHLY and CDR2 is FYNNEI. CDR3 protein: CASSEAELAGSDTQYF. CDR3 in DNA: TGTGCCAGCAGTGAGGCGGAACTAGCGGGGTCAGATACGCAGTATTTT.

This chain joins TRBV28 and TRBJ1-4, with 7 bases aligning to TRBD1. Trimming took 5 bases from V and 7 from J; bases not matched to a gene: 10. Germline values: CDR1 MDHEN, CDR2 SYDVKM. This CDR3 is built from 15 residues. CDR3 bases: TGTGCCAGCAGTCCTCGACAGGGTGCAAGTGAAAAACTGTTTTTT. Translated: CASSPRQGASEKLFF.

J is TRBJ2-2 and V is TRBV9, with TRBD2 as a possible D gene (5 bases). The CDR3 sequence is 12 residues long. Germline values: CDR1 SGDLS, CDR2 YYNGEE. Trimming took off 3 bases at V and 6 bases at J, with 6 bases between the two ends. The CDR3 region is CASSARAGELFF. The CDR3 bases are TGTGCCAGCAGCGCGCGGGCCGGGGAGCTGTTTTTT.

This sequence joins TRBV19 and TRBJ1-2; 7 bases align to TRBD1. CDR3 length: 15 amino acids. Germline CDR1 LNHDA, CDR2 SQIVND (reference sequence). V shed 2 bases, J shed 2 bases, and the junction held 5 bases outside the gene matches. The CDR3 sequence: CASSIPGQMNYGYTF. The CDR3 DNA follows: TGTGCCAGTAGTATACCGGGACAGATGAACTATGGCTACACCTTC. The full variable domain, its missing parts supplied by reference TRBV19 and TRBJ1-2, is DGGITQSPKYLFRKEGQNVTLSCEQNLNHDAMYWYRQDPGQGLRLIYYSQIVNDFQKGDIAEGYSVSREKKESFPLTVTSAQKNPTAFYLCASSIPGQMNYGYTFGSGTRLTVV.

The chain joins TRBV5-1 to TRBJ1-1; 8 bases align to TRBD1. With 5 bases clipped from V and 3 bases from J, the junction kept 9 bases outside the gene matches. Germline assignment: CDR1 SGHRS and CDR2 YFSETQ. The CDR3 has 15 residues. The CDR3 spells CASREQGAPHTEAFF. CDR3 sequence (DNA): TGCGCCAGCAGGGAGCAGGGGGCCCCCCACACTGAAGCTTTCTTT.

J is TRBJ2-5 and V is TRBV7-2, with 9 bases matching TRBD2. Germline-derived CDR1 and CDR2 are SGHTA and FQGNSA. The CDR3 runs 17 residues. With V trimmed by 1 base and J by 5 bases, 11 bases remained unmatched. Here the CDR3 DNA reads TGTGCCAGCAGCTTAGGGCCTGGCGGGGGGGCGCGGGAGACCCAGTACTTC. Its protein is CASSLGPGGGARETQYF.

The CDR3 sequence is CASSPWDRSSYEQYF. The CDR3 DNA follows: TGTGCCAGCAGTCCCTGGGACAGGAGCTCCTACGAGCAGTACTTC. The chain employs TRBV6-5 and TRBJ2-7; 8 bases fit TRBD1. Germline lookup yields CDR1 MNHEY and CDR2 SVGAGI. V lost 5 bases to trimming and J lost 0 bases; unmatched junction nucleotides: 6. The CDR3 length is 15 residues.